This is a list of T cell receptor beta chains from one sample in a study of early T cells in non-severe SARS-CoV-2 infection. MiXCR, applied by TCRdb to the 5' RACE reads, yields one record per CDR3 protein. The data show more than 60,000 distinct CDR3 sequences, less than 15% seen once. The source material was whole blood. The receptors were sampled from an adult who was a healthcare worker with PCR-confirmed SARS-CoV-2 infection or an uninfected control (not recorded which). Each CDR3 is given with its conserved first and last residue. Fields, in order: D gene, CDR3 length, J gene, V gene, clone size, CDR3 protein, CDR3 DNA. D genes are given only for firm matches. A clone size is listed for some rows: how often the clone was seen (once, few, many), or a class if it is expanded.

D gene: .; CDR3 length: 14; J gene: TRBJ1-3; V gene: TRBV7-9; clone size: few; CDR3 protein: CASSLVRSGNTIYF; CDR3 DNA: TGTGCCAGCAGCTTAGTACGCTCTGGAAACACCATATATTTT
D gene: TRBD2; CDR3 length: 16; J gene: TRBJ2-1; V gene: TRBV9; clone size: many; CDR3 protein: CASSVVGTSGYNEQFF; CDR3 DNA: TGTGCCAGCAGCGTAGTGGGGACTAGCGGATACAATGAGCAGTTCTTC
D gene: .; CDR3 length: 13; J gene: TRBJ1-5; V gene: TRBV2; clone size: .; CDR3 protein: CASSERGIQPQHF; CDR3 DNA: TGTGCCAGCAGTGAAAGGGGGATTCAGCCCCAGCATTTT
D gene: .; CDR3 length: 19; J gene: TRBJ2-1; V gene: TRBV15; clone size: .; CDR3 protein: CATSRDPPPAGLAYNEQFF; CDR3 DNA: TGTGCCACCAGCAGAGATCCCCCCCCTGCGGGTTTGGCCTACAATGAGCAGTTCTTC
D gene: .; CDR3 length: 17; J gene: TRBJ1-2; V gene: TRBV4-1; clone size: many; CDR3 protein: CASSQEDGAAANYGYTF; CDR3 DNA: TGCGCCAGCAGCCAAGAGGATGGGGCGGCAGCTAACTATGGCTACACCTTC
D gene: .; CDR3 length: 13; J gene: TRBJ2-1; V gene: TRBV10-3; clone size: many; CDR3 protein: CAIRGIGTNEQFF; CDR3 DNA: TGTGCCATCCGTGGTATCGGGACCAATGAGCAGTTCTTC
D gene: .; CDR3 length: 17; J gene: TRBJ1-2; V gene: TRBV6-2/TRBV6-3; clone size: few; CDR3 protein: CASSYSSSYGTRYGYTF; CDR3 DNA: TGTGCCAGCAGTTACTCGAGTTCTTATGGGACACGCTATGGCTACACCTTC
D gene: .; CDR3 length: 11; J gene: TRBJ2-7; V gene: TRBV29-1; clone size: few; CDR3 protein: CSVDLGYEQYF; CDR3 DNA: TGCAGCGTTGATTTGGGTTACGAGCAGTACTTC
D gene: .; CDR3 length: 14; J gene: TRBJ2-2; V gene: TRBV7-2; clone size: few; CDR3 protein: CASSLVRGTGELFF; CDR3 DNA: TGTGCCAGCAGCTTAGTACGCGGGACCGGGGAGCTGTTTTTT
D gene: .; CDR3 length: 13; J gene: TRBJ2-3; V gene: TRBV29-1; clone size: .; CDR3 protein: CSVASGRAAAQYF; CDR3 DNA: TGCAGCGTTGCGTCGGGTCGGGCAGCGGCGCAGTATTTT
D gene: .; CDR3 length: 14; J gene: TRBJ1-1; V gene: TRBV6-1; clone size: many; CDR3 protein: CASSQAGLGTEAFF; CDR3 DNA: TGTGCCAGCAGTCAAGCAGGGCTGGGCACTGAAGCTTTCTTT
D gene: TRBD2; CDR3 length: 17; J gene: TRBJ2-3; V gene: TRBV4-2; clone size: few; CDR3 protein: CASSQLSRGGFTDTQYF; CDR3 DNA: TGTGCCAGCAGCCAACTATCGCGGGGGGGGTTCACAGATACGCAGTATTTT
D gene: .; CDR3 length: 12; J gene: TRBJ1-2; V gene: TRBV28; clone size: few; CDR3 protein: CASIRPDYGYTF; CDR3 DNA: TGTGCCAGCATTCGACCAGACTATGGCTACACCTTC
D gene: .; CDR3 length: 14; J gene: TRBJ1-1; V gene: TRBV30; clone size: .; CDR3 protein: CAWTPANMNTEAFF; CDR3 DNA: TGTGCCTGGACCCCCGCCAACATGAACACTGAAGCTTTCTTT
D gene: TRBD1; CDR3 length: 16; J gene: TRBJ2-1; V gene: TRBV6-1; clone size: .; CDR3 protein: CASSVRDRDWYNEQFF; CDR3 DNA: TGTGCCAGCAGTGTAAGGGACAGGGACTGGTACAATGAGCAGTTCTTC
D gene: .; CDR3 length: 16; J gene: TRBJ1-2; V gene: TRBV3-1; clone size: many; CDR3 protein: CASSQGEGIGNYGYTF; CDR3 DNA: TGTGCCAGCAGCCAAGGGGAAGGTATAGGTAACTATGGCTACACCTTC
D gene: .; CDR3 length: 15; J gene: TRBJ1-5; V gene: TRBV18; clone size: .; CDR3 protein: CASSLQEISNQPQHF; CDR3 DNA: TGTGCCAGCTCCCTTCAGGAGATTAGCAATCAGCCCCAGCATTTT
D gene: .; CDR3 length: 14; J gene: TRBJ2-5; V gene: TRBV2; clone size: .; CDR3 protein: CATKRLDVGETQYF; CDR3 DNA: TGTGCCACCAAACGCCTTGACGTTGGAGAGACCCAGTACTTC
D gene: TRBD1; CDR3 length: 15; J gene: TRBJ2-5; V gene: TRBV11-1; clone size: few; CDR3 protein: CASSLKTGGRETQYF; CDR3 DNA: TGTGCCAGCAGCTTAAAGACAGGGGGTCGAGAGACCCAGTACTTC
D gene: .; CDR3 length: 15; J gene: TRBJ2-7; V gene: TRBV6-1; clone size: few; CDR3 protein: CASSGVGTVDYEQYF; CDR3 DNA: TGTGCCAGCAGTGGGGTAGGGACGGTAGACTACGAGCAGTACTTC
D gene: .; CDR3 length: 13; J gene: TRBJ2-7; V gene: TRBV29-1; clone size: few; CDR3 protein: CSVVAVDSYEQYF; CDR3 DNA: TGCAGCGTTGTAGCAGTGGACTCCTACGAGCAGTACTTC
D gene: TRBD1; CDR3 length: 14; J gene: TRBJ1-1; V gene: TRBV28; clone size: .; CDR3 protein: CASSTRTGRTEAFF; CDR3 DNA: TGTGCCAGCAGTACGAGGACAGGGAGGACTGAAGCTTTCTTT
D gene: TRBD2; CDR3 length: 13; J gene: TRBJ2-7; V gene: TRBV20-1; clone size: few; CDR3 protein: CSARRGDIYEQYF; CDR3 DNA: TGCAGTGCTAGACGGGGGGATATATACGAGCAGTACTTC
D gene: .; CDR3 length: 12; J gene: TRBJ2-2; V gene: TRBV29-1; clone size: .; CDR3 protein: CSGGTNTGELVF; CDR3 DNA: TGCAGCGGGGGAACGAACACCGGGGAGCTGGTTTTT
D gene: .; CDR3 length: 14; J gene: TRBJ2-7; V gene: TRBV7-6; clone size: .; CDR3 protein: CASSRTFRSYEQYF; CDR3 DNA: TGTGCCAGCAGCCGAACGTTTCGGTCCTACGAGCAGTACTTC
D gene: .; CDR3 length: 11; J gene: TRBJ2-7; V gene: TRBV20-1; clone size: .; CDR3 protein: CSASVQAEQYF; CDR3 DNA: TGCAGTGCGTCAGTCCAGGCTGAGCAGTACTTC
D gene: .; CDR3 length: 14; J gene: TRBJ2-3; V gene: TRBV4-2; clone size: .; CDR3 protein: CASSQDLRADTQYF; CDR3 DNA: TGTGCCAGCAGCCAAGATCTGCGGGCAGATACGCAGTATTTT
D gene: TRBD1; CDR3 length: 12; J gene: TRBJ1-4; V gene: TRBV29-1; clone size: many; CDR3 protein: CSVEDRAGKLFF; CDR3 DNA: TGCAGCGTTGAGGACAGGGCTGGAAAACTGTTTTTT
D gene: .; CDR3 length: 12; J gene: TRBJ1-2; V gene: TRBV20-1; clone size: few; CDR3 protein: CSASGHNYGYTF; CDR3 DNA: TGCAGTGCTTCGGGACACAACTATGGCTACACCTTC
D gene: TRBD1; CDR3 length: 15; J gene: TRBJ2-2; V gene: TRBV28; clone size: .; CDR3 protein: CASSLGTANTGELFF; CDR3 DNA: TGTGCCAGCAGTCTCGGGACAGCGAACACCGGGGAGCTGTTTTTT
D gene: .; CDR3 length: 14; J gene: TRBJ1-1; V gene: TRBV20-1; clone size: .; CDR3 protein: CSARVPPANTEAFF; CDR3 DNA: TGCAGTGCTCGCGTACCACCAGCGAACACTGAAGCTTTCTTT
D gene: .; CDR3 length: 14; J gene: TRBJ1-2; V gene: TRBV14; clone size: .; CDR3 protein: CASSQDSRGYGYTF; CDR3 DNA: TGTGCCAGCAGCCAAGATTCCCGGGGCTATGGCTACACCTTC
D gene: .; CDR3 length: 13; J gene: TRBJ1-1; V gene: TRBV27; clone size: few; CDR3 protein: CASSRGTGPEAFF; CDR3 DNA: TGTGCCAGCAGTCGGGGTACGGGGCCTGAAGCTTTCTTT
D gene: .; CDR3 length: 14; J gene: TRBJ1-5; V gene: TRBV20-1; clone size: many; CDR3 protein: CSARLAVGTGPQHF; CDR3 DNA: TGCAGTGCTAGATTAGCAGTCGGGACCGGGCCCCAGCATTTT
D gene: TRBD2; CDR3 length: 15; J gene: TRBJ2-3; V gene: TRBV7-9; clone size: .; CDR3 protein: CASSPSGGPTDTQYF; CDR3 DNA: TGTGCCAGCAGCCCTAGCGGGGGACCCACAGATACGCAGTATTTT
D gene: .; CDR3 length: 19; J gene: TRBJ2-2; V gene: TRBV4-1; clone size: many; CDR3 protein: CASSQEKLRVMLDTGELFF; CDR3 DNA: TGCGCCAGCAGCCAAGAGAAACTCCGGGTAATGTTGGACACCGGGGAGCTGTTTTTT
D gene: .; CDR3 length: 17; J gene: TRBJ1-5; V gene: TRBV4-1; clone size: few; CDR3 protein: CASSPVDRARSNQPQHF; CDR3 DNA: TGCGCCAGCAGCCCAGTAGACCGGGCGAGGAGCAATCAGCCCCAGCATTTT
D gene: TRBD2; CDR3 length: 16; J gene: TRBJ2-3; V gene: TRBV5-5; clone size: once; CDR3 protein: CASSSLSGSKTDTQYF; CDR3 DNA: TGTGCCAGCAGCTCCCTTAGCGGGAGTAAGACAGATACGCAGTATTTT
D gene: .; CDR3 length: 15; J gene: TRBJ1-1; V gene: TRBV4-1; clone size: many; CDR3 protein: CASSPNQGLNTEAFF; CDR3 DNA: TGCGCCAGCAGCCCAAACCAGGGGCTGAACACTGAAGCTTTCTTT
D gene: .; CDR3 length: 17; J gene: TRBJ1-6; V gene: TRBV6-1; clone size: many; CDR3 protein: CASSELAGSSYNSPLHF; CDR3 DNA: TGTGCCAGCAGTGAGTTAGCGGGGAGCTCCTATAATTCACCCCTCCACTTT
D gene: TRBD1; CDR3 length: 16; J gene: TRBJ1-3; V gene: TRBV15; clone size: .; CDR3 protein: CATSRSGQGNRNTIYF; CDR3 DNA: TGTGCCACCAGCAGATCGGGACAGGGCAACAGAAACACCATATATTTT
D gene: .; CDR3 length: 11; J gene: TRBJ2-5; V gene: TRBV10-1; clone size: .; CDR3 protein: CPIWLKETQYF; CDR3 DNA: TGCCCCATTTGGCTTAAGGAGACCCAGTACTTC
D gene: .; CDR3 length: 15; J gene: TRBJ2-7; V gene: TRBV28; clone size: .; CDR3 protein: CASSLPTGTPDEQYF; CDR3 DNA: TGTGCCAGCAGTTTACCCACAGGGACCCCTGACGAGCAGTACTTC
D gene: TRBD1; CDR3 length: 13; J gene: TRBJ2-3; V gene: TRBV28; clone size: .; CDR3 protein: CASRGQGKDTQYF; CDR3 DNA: TGTGCCAGCAGGGGACAGGGAAAGGATACGCAGTATTTT
D gene: .; CDR3 length: 15; J gene: TRBJ2-2; V gene: TRBV20-1; clone size: few; CDR3 protein: CSASRAGRRTGELFF; CDR3 DNA: TGCAGTGCTAGTCGGGCAGGGAGAAGGACCGGGGAGCTGTTTTTT
D gene: TRBD1; CDR3 length: 16; J gene: TRBJ2-7; V gene: TRBV7-9; clone size: .; CDR3 protein: CASSSAFWDSNYEQYF; CDR3 DNA: TGTGCCAGCAGCTCAGCATTCTGGGACAGTAACTACGAGCAGTACTTC
D gene: TRBD2; CDR3 length: 16; J gene: TRBJ2-7; V gene: TRBV6-5; clone size: .; CDR3 protein: CASSYSRPGLAGEQYF; CDR3 DNA: TGTGCCAGCAGTTACTCTCGACCCGGACTAGCGGGAGAGCAGTACTTC
D gene: TRBD2; CDR3 length: 14; J gene: TRBJ2-7; V gene: TRBV20-1; clone size: .; CDR3 protein: CSASRLAGPHEQYF; CDR3 DNA: TGCAGTGCTAGTAGACTAGCCGGCCCCCACGAGCAGTACTTC
D gene: TRBD1; CDR3 length: 14; J gene: TRBJ2-7; V gene: TRBV2; clone size: .; CDR3 protein: CASSPRTGPYEQYF; CDR3 DNA: TGTGCCAGCAGCCCTCGGACAGGGCCTTACGAGCAGTACTTC
D gene: .; CDR3 length: 13; J gene: TRBJ1-1; V gene: TRBV20-1; clone size: .; CDR3 protein: CSASRALNTEAFF; CDR3 DNA: TGCAGTGCTTCCAGGGCGCTGAACACTGAAGCTTTCTTT
D gene: .; CDR3 length: 16; J gene: TRBJ2-1; V gene: TRBV6-2/TRBV6-3; clone size: few; CDR3 protein: CASSYGPKGFSDEQFF; CDR3 DNA: TGTGCCAGCAGTTACGGACCAAAGGGATTTAGCGATGAGCAGTTCTTC